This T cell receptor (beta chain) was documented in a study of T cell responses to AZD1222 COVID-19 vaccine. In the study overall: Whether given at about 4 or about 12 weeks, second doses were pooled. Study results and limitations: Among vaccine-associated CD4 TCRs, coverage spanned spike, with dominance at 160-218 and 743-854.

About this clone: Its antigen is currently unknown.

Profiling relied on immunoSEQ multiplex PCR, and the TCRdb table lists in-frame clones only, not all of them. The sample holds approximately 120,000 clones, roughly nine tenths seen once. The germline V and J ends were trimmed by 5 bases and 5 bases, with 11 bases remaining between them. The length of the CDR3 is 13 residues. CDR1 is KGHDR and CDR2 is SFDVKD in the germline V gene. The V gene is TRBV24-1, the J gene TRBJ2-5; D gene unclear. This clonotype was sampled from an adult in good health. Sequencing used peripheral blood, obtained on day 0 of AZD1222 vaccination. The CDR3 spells CATSARGGETQYF. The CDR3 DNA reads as TGTGCCACCAGTGCCCGAGGTGGGGAGACCCAGTACTTC.